This TCR beta chain came from a study of Ad26.COV2.S vaccination and SARS-CoV-2 variants. Sequenced by immunoSEQ multiplex PCR; TCRdb stores in-frame clones only, minus some. The repertoire includes about 330,000 clones, 90% of them detected once, and about 5.4% sits in the top ten. CDR3 length: 14 residues. Trimming left V 0 bases short and J 2 bases short, with 6 bases between. Germline CDR1 and CDR2: SGDLS and YYNGEE. The table lists this clone with a count of one. Treatment specified: around 19 received Ad26.COV2.S at low or high dose, single or two shots; 5 received placebo; per-sample allocation not given. Following the first vaccine or placebo injection, samples were taken on day 63.

The chain employs TRBV9 and TRBJ1-5; D is possibly TRBD1 (5 bases). Specimen: peripheral blood, collected in a trial of Ad26.COV2.S vaccine versus placebo. This TCR was recovered from a person aged 18-60 years who received the Ad26.COV2.S COVID-19 vaccine or a placebo. The CDR3 DNA follows: TGTGCCAGCAGCGTAGGAGGGGGCAATCAGCCCCAGCATTTT. As protein: CASSVGGGNQPQHF.